This TCR beta chain was obtained from a study of blood T cell repertoires in COVID-19 (dated by TCRdb to 2018 to 2021). For context, the study as a whole: Samples from collaborators originated in the United States, Italy and Spain and spanned both the acute and convalescent phases of COVID-19. Deeply sampled blood TCRbeta repertoires from subjects exposed to, actively infected with, or recovered from COVID-19 were included in the dataset. The samples were drawn from the first 160 participants of the ongoing ImmuneRACE study and from under 1,500 subjects provided by 6 global collaborators. The repertoires were released in a freely available public database meant as a resource for research on the immune response to SARS-CoV-2. The sample metadata nearly always contained a de-identified subject ID, COVID-19 status, age in years and sex. HLA class I and class II types, where available, came from metadata supplied by the sample provider rather than from assay-based typing. The prospective study material was composed of cDNA or gDNA derived from T cells, B-cell-depleted T cells, or PBMCs. Paper-wide results and their limitations: The amount of clinical and demographic metadata varied by source and participant and was provided uncurated.

This clone was counted only a few times. It has no known antigen specificity. There are no base qualities to consult, and no much larger clone falls within one base. A second Seattle source provided samples from volunteer blood donors who had recovered from COVID-19. Collaborating institutions collected whole blood in K2EDTA tubes following their own protocols. For TCRbeta analysis, collaborators shipped samples as frozen whole blood, isolated PBMCs, or DNA extracted from either of those sample types. The immunoSEQ Assay, a bias-controlled multiplex PCR, was used to amplify TCRbeta CDR3 regions from genomic DNA. The study's own analysis went as follows. Within the assay, amplification of reference gene primers was used to estimate how many nucleated cells each sample contained. Sequence reads were collapsed and filtered to measure the absolute abundance of every unique TCRbeta CDR3 rearrangement. For each sample, productive Simpson clonality was calculated as the square root of Simpson's diversity index across productive rearrangements. TCRdb re-hosts the immuneACCESS table, in-frame sequences only. Its copies lack some clones; in the studies checked, an unresolved V gene accounts for under half of them, and the cause for the rest is not known. That table supplies the V and J calls and clone size; D and trimming were determined from the DNA. Within this sample are about 150,000 clones, with over 70% of them counted one time only. Of the sample, roughly 19% falls within the top ten clones.

The sequencing input was peripheral blood. The receptor's source is a woman aged 70-85 years who had recovered from COVID-19.

The bases are TGTGCCAGCACCCCCGGGGGGCTAAACATTCAGTACTTC. Its protein is CASTPGGLNIQYF. The rearranged segments are TRBV6-5 and TRBJ2-4, and the D gene may be TRBD2, 7 bases matching. According to the germline V gene, CDR1 reads MNHEY and CDR2 reads SVGAGI. From its cysteine to its phenylalanine, the CDR3 spans 13 amino acids. Just CDR3 DNA is preserved here, 39 bases in frame from base 1. V gives up 7 bases and J gives up 6 bases, and the segment between their germline ends measures 13 bases.